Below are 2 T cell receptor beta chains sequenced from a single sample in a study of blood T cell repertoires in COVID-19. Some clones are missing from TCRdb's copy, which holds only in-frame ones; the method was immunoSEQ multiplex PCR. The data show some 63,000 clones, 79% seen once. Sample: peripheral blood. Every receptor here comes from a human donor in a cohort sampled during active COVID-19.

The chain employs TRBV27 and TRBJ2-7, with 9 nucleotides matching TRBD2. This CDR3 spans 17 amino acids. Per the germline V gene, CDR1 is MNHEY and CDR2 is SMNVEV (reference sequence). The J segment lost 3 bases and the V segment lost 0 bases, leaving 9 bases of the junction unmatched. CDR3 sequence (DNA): TGTGCCAGCAGTTTATCGGTGACTAGCGGTAGGGGCTACGAGCAGTACTTC. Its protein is CASSLSVTSGRGYEQYF.

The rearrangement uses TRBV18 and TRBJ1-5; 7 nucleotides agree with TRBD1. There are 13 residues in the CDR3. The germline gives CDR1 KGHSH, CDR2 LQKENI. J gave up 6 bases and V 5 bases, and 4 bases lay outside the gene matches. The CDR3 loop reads CASSTGQVQPQHF. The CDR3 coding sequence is TGTGCCAGCTCAACCGGACAGGTTCAGCCCCAGCATTTT.